This is a list of T cell receptor beta chains from one sample in a study of T cell changes during pregnancy in multiple sclerosis. Produced via immunoSEQ multiplex PCR; TCRdb's table is partial and in-frame only. The sample consists of 55,000 to 80,000 clones, around 90% of them appearing once. The sample here was peripheral blood, taken after pregnancy. These receptors all come from a female donor in good health, enrolled as a control in a pregnancy study. Each CDR3 is given with its conserved first and last residue. Fields, in order: J gene, clone size, D gene, V gene, CDR3 protein. D genes are given only for firm matches. Clone size, where shown, is once, few, many, or a class for clones that have expanded.

J gene: TRBJ2-4
clone size: .
D gene: .
V gene: TRBV2
CDR3 protein: CASSERQIAKNIQYF

J gene: TRBJ2-1
clone size: .
D gene: .
V gene: TRBV19
CDR3 protein: CASSIVGAAYNEQFF

J gene: TRBJ1-1
clone size: .
D gene: TRBD1
V gene: TRBV7-9
CDR3 protein: CASSLGDSQNTEAFF

J gene: TRBJ2-2
clone size: once
D gene: .
V gene: TRBV6-6
CDR3 protein: CASSYSSGENTGELFF

J gene: TRBJ2-7
clone size: .
D gene: .
V gene: TRBV27
CDR3 protein: CASTSRGSGGGQYF

J gene: TRBJ2-3
clone size: .
D gene: .
V gene: TRBV7-2
CDR3 protein: CASSLERVRLSGDTQYF

J gene: TRBJ1-1
clone size: .
D gene: .
V gene: TRBV11-3
CDR3 protein: CASSLGAGPRAFF

J gene: TRBJ2-6
clone size: .
D gene: .
V gene: TRBV27
CDR3 protein: CASSSNTGGANVLTF

J gene: TRBJ1-3
clone size: .
D gene: .
V gene: TRBV10-3
CDR3 protein: CAISEPGQTSSGNTIYF

J gene: TRBJ1-6
clone size: .
D gene: .
V gene: TRBV6-6
CDR3 protein: CASMIGQLNSPLHF

J gene: TRBJ2-7
clone size: .
D gene: .
V gene: TRBV10-1
CDR3 protein: CASSEDRLSEQYF

J gene: TRBJ2-3
clone size: .
D gene: TRBD1
V gene: TRBV19
CDR3 protein: CASSTKRQGGTDTQYF

J gene: TRBJ1-4
clone size: .
D gene: .
V gene: TRBV5-1
CDR3 protein: CASSLASGDEKLFF

J gene: TRBJ1-2
clone size: .
D gene: .
V gene: TRBV29-1
CDR3 protein: CSVEDPLQGRPPNYGYTF

J gene: TRBJ1-1
clone size: once
D gene: TRBD1
V gene: TRBV10-3
CDR3 protein: CAISGPGTANTEAFF

J gene: TRBJ1-3
clone size: few
D gene: TRBD1
V gene: TRBV7-2
CDR3 protein: CASSLVAGGGNTIYF

J gene: TRBJ2-7
clone size: .
D gene: TRBD1
V gene: TRBV11-2
CDR3 protein: CASSFTGQGIF

J gene: TRBJ1-4
clone size: .
D gene: TRBD1
V gene: TRBV7-6
CDR3 protein: CASSSKPQGYEDEKLFF

J gene: TRBJ1-2
clone size: .
D gene: TRBD1
V gene: TRBV30
CDR3 protein: CASLPGQGNGYTF

J gene: TRBJ2-7
clone size: .
D gene: TRBD1
V gene: TRBV19
CDR3 protein: CASKTGTGPYEQYF

J gene: TRBJ1-1
clone size: .
D gene: .
V gene: TRBV2
CDR3 protein: CASRVTEIMNTEAFF

J gene: TRBJ1-5
clone size: once
D gene: TRBD1
V gene: TRBV19
CDR3 protein: CASSILRQGAGQPQHF

J gene: TRBJ2-5
clone size: .
D gene: TRBD2
V gene: TRBV6-5
CDR3 protein: CATRSGTETQYF

J gene: TRBJ2-7
clone size: few
D gene: .
V gene: TRBV7-9
CDR3 protein: CASKGGRGPYVEQYF

J gene: TRBJ1-1
clone size: once
D gene: .
V gene: TRBV10-2
CDR3 protein: CATRSREVNTEAFF

J gene: TRBJ1-1
clone size: .
D gene: .
V gene: TRBV6-5
CDR3 protein: CASSYHRGVANTEAFF

J gene: TRBJ1-2
clone size: .
D gene: .
V gene: TRBV5-6
CDR3 protein: CASSLGGYGYTF

J gene: TRBJ2-7
clone size: .
D gene: .
V gene: TRBV19
CDR3 protein: CASSIAPISEQYF

J gene: TRBJ2-3
clone size: .
D gene: .
V gene: TRBV28
CDR3 protein: CASSLSRQRGLVEGLTDTQYF

J gene: TRBJ1-1
clone size: .
D gene: .
V gene: TRBV7-2
CDR3 protein: CASSLVGDTEAFF

J gene: TRBJ1-2
clone size: .
D gene: .
V gene: TRBV7-9
CDR3 protein: CASKNRGNYGYTF

J gene: TRBJ1-1
clone size: .
D gene: .
V gene: TRBV30
CDR3 protein: CAWTRGYTEAFF

J gene: TRBJ1-1
clone size: .
D gene: TRBD1
V gene: TRBV7-9
CDR3 protein: CASSLAWTGLNTEAFF

J gene: TRBJ2-1
clone size: .
D gene: TRBD2
V gene: TRBV19
CDR3 protein: CASSSIISGGSYNEQFF

J gene: TRBJ1-1
clone size: .
D gene: TRBD1
V gene: TRBV27
CDR3 protein: CASSLYDRGRTEAFF

J gene: TRBJ2-3
clone size: .
D gene: .
V gene: TRBV9
CDR3 protein: CASSVVGGTDTDTQYF

J gene: TRBJ1-1
clone size: few
D gene: TRBD1
V gene: TRBV7-9
CDR3 protein: CASSSDRGRNTEAFF

J gene: TRBJ2-2
clone size: .
D gene: TRBD2
V gene: TRBV15
CDR3 protein: CATSPRLAGGVIGELFF

J gene: TRBJ2-2
clone size: .
D gene: TRBD2
V gene: TRBV27
CDR3 protein: CASRHRGLAAGTGELFF

J gene: TRBJ2-2
clone size: .
D gene: TRBD2
V gene: TRBV5-1
CDR3 protein: CASSLGPTSGRGNTGELFF

J gene: TRBJ1-2
clone size: .
D gene: .
V gene: TRBV18
CDR3 protein: CASSPPTRDGYTF

J gene: TRBJ2-5
clone size: once
D gene: .
V gene: TRBV28
CDR3 protein: CASGPHREGETQYF

J gene: TRBJ2-1
clone size: .
D gene: TRBD2
V gene: TRBV11-3
CDR3 protein: CASSLVVAGTYNEQFF

J gene: TRBJ1-2
clone size: .
D gene: TRBD1
V gene: TRBV2
CDR3 protein: CASSGTGLYGYTF

J gene: TRBJ1-2
clone size: .
D gene: .
V gene: TRBV7-2
CDR3 protein: CASSFGTNYGYTF

J gene: TRBJ1-1
clone size: .
D gene: TRBD1
V gene: TRBV4-1
CDR3 protein: CASSPPGQVTEAFF

J gene: TRBJ1-2
clone size: .
D gene: .
V gene: TRBV4-3
CDR3 protein: CASSQERGLGYTF

J gene: TRBJ2-1
clone size: .
D gene: TRBD2
V gene: TRBV2
CDR3 protein: CASSEALRGGYWTGLREQFF

J gene: TRBJ1-2
clone size: .
D gene: TRBD1
V gene: TRBV19
CDR3 protein: CASRVDRGRDGYTF

J gene: TRBJ2-7
clone size: .
D gene: .
V gene: TRBV9
CDR3 protein: CASSVSPGYEQYF

J gene: TRBJ2-7
clone size: .
D gene: .
V gene: TRBV6-1
CDR3 protein: CASTQAISYEQYF

J gene: TRBJ2-3
clone size: .
D gene: .
V gene: TRBV18
CDR3 protein: CASSPLGGGFTDTQYF

J gene: TRBJ2-1
clone size: once
D gene: TRBD2
V gene: TRBV11-3
CDR3 protein: CASSLDGRDEQFF

J gene: TRBJ1-1
clone size: .
D gene: TRBD1
V gene: TRBV5-6
CDR3 protein: CASSNPGQSMNTEAFF

J gene: TRBJ2-7
clone size: .
D gene: TRBD1
V gene: TRBV6-5
CDR3 protein: CASSYLPRGSYEQYF

J gene: TRBJ1-1
clone size: .
D gene: .
V gene: TRBV20-1
CDR3 protein: CSAGRGEAFF

J gene: TRBJ1-2
clone size: .
D gene: TRBD1
V gene: TRBV30
CDR3 protein: CAWSVWDRGHYGYTF

J gene: TRBJ1-2
clone size: .
D gene: .
V gene: TRBV10-3
CDR3 protein: CAISNFRGDYYGYTF